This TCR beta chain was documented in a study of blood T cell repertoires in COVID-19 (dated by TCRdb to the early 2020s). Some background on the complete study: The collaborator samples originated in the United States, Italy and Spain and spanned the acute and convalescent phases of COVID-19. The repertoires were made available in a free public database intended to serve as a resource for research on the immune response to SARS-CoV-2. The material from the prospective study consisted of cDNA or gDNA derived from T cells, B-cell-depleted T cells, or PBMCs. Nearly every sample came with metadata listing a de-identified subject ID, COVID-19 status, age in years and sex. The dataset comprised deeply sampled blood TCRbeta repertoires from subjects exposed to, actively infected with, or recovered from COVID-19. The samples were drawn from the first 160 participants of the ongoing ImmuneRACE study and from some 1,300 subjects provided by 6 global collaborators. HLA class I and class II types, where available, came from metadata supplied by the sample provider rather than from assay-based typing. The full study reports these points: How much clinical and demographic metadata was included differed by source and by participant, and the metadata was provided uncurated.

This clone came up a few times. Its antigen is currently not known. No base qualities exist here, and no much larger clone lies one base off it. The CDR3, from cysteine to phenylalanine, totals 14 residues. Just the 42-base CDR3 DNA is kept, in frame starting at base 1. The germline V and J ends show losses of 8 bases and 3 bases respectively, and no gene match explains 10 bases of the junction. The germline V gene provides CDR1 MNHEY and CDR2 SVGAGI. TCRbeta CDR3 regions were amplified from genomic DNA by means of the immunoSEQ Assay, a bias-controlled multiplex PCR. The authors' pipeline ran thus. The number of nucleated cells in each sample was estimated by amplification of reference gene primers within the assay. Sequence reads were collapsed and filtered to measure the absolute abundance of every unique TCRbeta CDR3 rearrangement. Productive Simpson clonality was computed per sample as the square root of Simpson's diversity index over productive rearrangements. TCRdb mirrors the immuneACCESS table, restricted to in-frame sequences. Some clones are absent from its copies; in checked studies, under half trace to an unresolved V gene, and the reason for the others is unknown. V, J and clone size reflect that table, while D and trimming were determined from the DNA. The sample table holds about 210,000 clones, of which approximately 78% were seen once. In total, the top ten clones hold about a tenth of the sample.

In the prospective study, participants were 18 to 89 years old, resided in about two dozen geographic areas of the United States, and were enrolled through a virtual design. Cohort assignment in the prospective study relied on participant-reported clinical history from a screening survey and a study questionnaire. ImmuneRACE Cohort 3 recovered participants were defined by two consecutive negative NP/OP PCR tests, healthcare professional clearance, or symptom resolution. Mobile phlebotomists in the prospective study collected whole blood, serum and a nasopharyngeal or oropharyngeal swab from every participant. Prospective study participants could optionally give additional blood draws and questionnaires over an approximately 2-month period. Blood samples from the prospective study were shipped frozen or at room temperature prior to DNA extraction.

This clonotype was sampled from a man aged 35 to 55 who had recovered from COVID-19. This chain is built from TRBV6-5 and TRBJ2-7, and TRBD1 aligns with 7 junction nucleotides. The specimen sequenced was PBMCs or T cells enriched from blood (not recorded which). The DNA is TGTGCCAGCCAACGGGTACAGGGGATCTACGAGCAGTACTTC. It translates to CASQRVQGIYEQYF.